The T cell receptor (beta chain) under discussion was sequenced for a study of patients and donors after allogeneic stem cell transplantation. TCRdb called the RT-PCR reads again in MiXCR, with one record for every CDR3 protein. The sample includes some 87,000 distinct CDR3 sequences, around 46% of them seen just once. The CDR3 length is 15 residues. The V gene's germline CDR1 is MDHEN and CDR2 SYDVKM. Trimming at V came to 8 bases and at J to 3 bases, leaving 10 bases not matched to a gene. The sequencing sample was made of blood, either unsorted or a sorted T cell fraction (not recorded which). The clonotype originates from a human donor who was either an allogeneic HSCT recipient or a stem cell or donor lymphocyte infusion donor (not recorded which). It is not recorded whose cells these are; they may come from a transplant donor. The J gene is TRBJ1-3, the V gene TRBV28; 7 bases match TRBD1. For the CDR3, the DNA is TGTGCCAGCGGTCGACAGGGTATAAGTGGAAACACCATATATTTT. This gives the protein CASGRQGISGNTIYF.